This T cell receptor beta chain derives from a study of cytomegalovirus exposure and HLA in healthy donors. Background on the study: Out of about 360 genotyped donors, less than 90% belonged to the Caucasian-associated ancestry cluster.

Turning to this clone: As yet, its antigen is unknown.

The PCR was carried out with 60 Vbeta primers and 13 Jbeta primers. TCRdb's copy holds only in-frame clones and misses some; the assay was immunoSEQ multiplex PCR. The table lists about 150,000 clones, about 72% of them singletons. Trimming at V came to 3 bases and at J to 2 bases, leaving 6 bases not matched to a gene. There are 17 residues in the CDR3. CDR1 and CDR2 (germline): SGHRS, YFSETQ. Study-wide results and limits: Prior analysis indicated that the majority of TCR beta V segments exhibited productivity approximately 87% or approximately 30% of the time.

The clonotype was recovered from a man between 60 and 70 years old in good health and CMV-seronegative. Sample: PBMCs. The chain couples TRBV5-1 to TRBJ2-2; 11 bases line up with TRBD2. The CDR3 nucleotides are TGCGCCAGCAGCTGGGAACTAGCGGGGGTAAACACCGGGGAGCTGTTTTTT. Its translation: CASSWELAGVNTGELFF.